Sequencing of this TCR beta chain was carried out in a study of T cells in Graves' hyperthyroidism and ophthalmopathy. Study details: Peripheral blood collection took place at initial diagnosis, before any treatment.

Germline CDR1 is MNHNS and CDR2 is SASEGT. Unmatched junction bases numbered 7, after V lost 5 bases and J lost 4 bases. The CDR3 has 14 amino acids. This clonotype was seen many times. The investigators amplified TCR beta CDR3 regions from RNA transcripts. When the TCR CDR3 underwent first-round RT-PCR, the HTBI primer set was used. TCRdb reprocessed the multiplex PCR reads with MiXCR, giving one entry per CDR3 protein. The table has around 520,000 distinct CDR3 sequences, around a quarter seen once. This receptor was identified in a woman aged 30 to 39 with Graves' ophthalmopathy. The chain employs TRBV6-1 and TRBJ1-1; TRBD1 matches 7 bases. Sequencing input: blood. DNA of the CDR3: TGTGCCAGCAGTCCAGGGGGGGGGCTCACTGAAGCTTTCTTT. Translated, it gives CASSPGGGLTEAFF.